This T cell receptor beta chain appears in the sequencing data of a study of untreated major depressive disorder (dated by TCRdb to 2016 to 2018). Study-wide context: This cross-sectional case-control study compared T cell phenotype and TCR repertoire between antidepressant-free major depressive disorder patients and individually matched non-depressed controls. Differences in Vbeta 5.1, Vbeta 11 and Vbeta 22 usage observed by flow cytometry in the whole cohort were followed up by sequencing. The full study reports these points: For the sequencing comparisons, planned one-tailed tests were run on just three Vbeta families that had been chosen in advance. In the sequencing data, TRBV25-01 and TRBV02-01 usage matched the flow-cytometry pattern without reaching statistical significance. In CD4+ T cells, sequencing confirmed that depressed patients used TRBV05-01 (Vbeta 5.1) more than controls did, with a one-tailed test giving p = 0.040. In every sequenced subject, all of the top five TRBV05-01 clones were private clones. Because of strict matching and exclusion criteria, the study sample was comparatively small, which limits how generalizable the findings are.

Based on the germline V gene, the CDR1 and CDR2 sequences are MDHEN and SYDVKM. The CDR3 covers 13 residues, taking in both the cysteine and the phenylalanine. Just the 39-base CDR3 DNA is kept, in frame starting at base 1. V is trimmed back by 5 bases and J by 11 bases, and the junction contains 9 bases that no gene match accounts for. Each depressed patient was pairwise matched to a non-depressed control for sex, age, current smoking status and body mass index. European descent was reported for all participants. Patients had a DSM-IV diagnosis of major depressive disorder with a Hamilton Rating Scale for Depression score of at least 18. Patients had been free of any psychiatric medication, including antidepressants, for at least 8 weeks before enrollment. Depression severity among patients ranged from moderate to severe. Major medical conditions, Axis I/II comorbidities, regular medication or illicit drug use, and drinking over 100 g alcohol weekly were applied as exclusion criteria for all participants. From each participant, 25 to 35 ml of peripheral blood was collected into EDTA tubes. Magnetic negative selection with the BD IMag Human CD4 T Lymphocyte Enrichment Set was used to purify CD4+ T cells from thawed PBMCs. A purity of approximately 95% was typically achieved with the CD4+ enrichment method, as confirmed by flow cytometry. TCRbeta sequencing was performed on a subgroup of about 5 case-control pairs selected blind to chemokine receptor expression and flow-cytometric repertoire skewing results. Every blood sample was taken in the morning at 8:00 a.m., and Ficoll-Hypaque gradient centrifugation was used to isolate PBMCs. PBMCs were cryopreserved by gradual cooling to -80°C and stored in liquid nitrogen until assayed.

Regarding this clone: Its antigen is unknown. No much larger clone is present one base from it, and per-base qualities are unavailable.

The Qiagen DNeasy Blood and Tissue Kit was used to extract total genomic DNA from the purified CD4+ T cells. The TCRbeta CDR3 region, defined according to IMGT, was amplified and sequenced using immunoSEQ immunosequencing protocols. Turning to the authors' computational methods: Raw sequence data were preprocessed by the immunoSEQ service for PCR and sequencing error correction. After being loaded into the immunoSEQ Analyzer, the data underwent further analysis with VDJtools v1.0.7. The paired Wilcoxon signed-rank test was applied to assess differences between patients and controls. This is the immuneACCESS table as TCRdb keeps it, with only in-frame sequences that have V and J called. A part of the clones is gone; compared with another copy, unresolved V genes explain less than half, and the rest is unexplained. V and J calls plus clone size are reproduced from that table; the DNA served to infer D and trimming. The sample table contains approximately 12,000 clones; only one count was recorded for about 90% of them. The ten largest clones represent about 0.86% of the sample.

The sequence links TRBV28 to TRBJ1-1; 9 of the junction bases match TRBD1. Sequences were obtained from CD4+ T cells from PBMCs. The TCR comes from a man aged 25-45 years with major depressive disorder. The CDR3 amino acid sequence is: CASSLGLQGAAFF. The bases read TGTGCCAGCAGTCTCGGATTACAGGGGGCGGCTTTCTTT.